A selection of T cell receptor beta chains follows, all from one sample in a study of shared clonotypes between healthy human individuals. Assay: immunoSEQ multiplex PCR; the TCRdb copy retains only in-frame clones and omits some. The sample lists a few million clones, just under 95% occurring once. The sample taken for sequencing was naive CD4+ T cells from PBMCs. These TCRs come from a young man in good health. Some clones in this sample may be carry-over from other donors' samples. Both conserved end residues are part of each CDR3. Fields, in order: J gene, clone size, V gene, D gene, CDR3 protein. A D gene is named only where the DNA matches it firmly. Some rows mark clone size as missing; the rest say once, few, many or name a class of expanded clone.

J: TRBJ2-5; size: -; V: TRBV30; D: -; CDR3: CAWRHPMWSLGKETQYF
J: TRBJ1-1; size: once; V: TRBV5-1; D: -; CDR3: CASTLVDLNTEAFF
J: TRBJ2-6; size: -; V: TRBV9; D: -; CDR3: CASSVKVSISGANVLTF
J: TRBJ1-2; size: -; V: TRBV27; D: -; CDR3: CASSLRMTGANYGYTF
J: TRBJ1-5; size: -; V: TRBV18; D: -; CDR3: CASSPLPINQPQHF
J: TRBJ2-2; size: -; V: TRBV7-8; D: -; CDR3: CASSQRSVGQLRTGELFF
J: TRBJ1-5; size: -; V: TRBV2; D: TRBD1; CDR3: CASSDSGQGNQPQHF
J: TRBJ1-5; size: few; V: TRBV28; D: -; CDR3: CASSRLRPGVQPQHF
J: TRBJ2-7; size: once; V: TRBV10-3; D: -; CDR3: CAISENPPPPYEQYF
J: TRBJ2-7; size: -; V: TRBV19; D: TRBD1; CDR3: CASSITGEGEQYF
J: TRBJ1-5; size: -; V: TRBV4-2; D: -; CDR3: CASSQGEGGKPQHF
J: TRBJ1-2; size: -; V: TRBV30; D: TRBD1; CDR3: CASQGARGYTF
J: TRBJ2-2; size: -; V: TRBV5-1; D: TRBD1; CDR3: CASSLQGAANTGELFF
J: TRBJ1-2; size: -; V: TRBV19; D: -; CDR3: CASSRVLSEYGYTF
J: TRBJ2-3; size: -; V: TRBV7-2; D: -; CDR3: CASSPGLGDTDTQYF
J: TRBJ2-1; size: -; V: TRBV12-5; D: -; CDR3: CASGLRVGQGLINEQFF
J: TRBJ1-5; size: once; V: TRBV7-9; D: TRBD1; CDR3: CASSFDRGDQPQHF
J: TRBJ2-2; size: -; V: TRBV28; D: -; CDR3: CASTPGSLNTGELFF
J: TRBJ2-7; size: -; V: TRBV5-1; D: -; CDR3: CASSLQESYEQYF
J: TRBJ2-7; size: -; V: TRBV19; D: -; CDR3: CASSKTGPYEQYF
J: TRBJ2-5; size: -; V: TRBV28; D: -; CDR3: CASSLGAQETQYF
J: TRBJ1-1; size: -; V: TRBV9; D: -; CDR3: CASSPGRTLNTEAFF
J: TRBJ2-7; size: -; V: TRBV21-1; D: -; CDR3: CASSNMRGAGEQYF
J: TRBJ2-5; size: once; V: TRBV5-1; D: TRBD1; CDR3: CASSPTGGETQYF
J: TRBJ2-5; size: -; V: TRBV21-1; D: -; CDR3: CASSKACREGGETQYF
J: TRBJ1-3; size: -; V: TRBV5-1; D: -; CDR3: CASSLGSNSGNTIYF
J: TRBJ2-1; size: -; V: TRBV28; D: TRBD2; CDR3: CASSSPPLAGGPQFF
J: TRBJ2-3; size: -; V: TRBV5-1; D: -; CDR3: CASSLGGAGTQYF
J: TRBJ1-4; size: -; V: TRBV7-9; D: -; CDR3: CASSRGLEKLFF
J: TRBJ2-1; size: -; V: TRBV5-1; D: -; CDR3: CASSSQGLSYNEQFF
J: TRBJ2-7; size: once; V: TRBV6-6; D: -; CDR3: CATSGPSYEQYF
J: TRBJ2-2; size: -; V: TRBV18; D: -; CDR3: CASSPGTPNTGELFF
J: TRBJ2-1; size: -; V: TRBV27; D: -; CDR3: CASSFPGQQQFF
J: TRBJ2-2; size: few; V: TRBV11-2; D: TRBD1; CDR3: CASSFRGRELFF
J: TRBJ2-5; size: -; V: TRBV5-1; D: -; CDR3: CASRVNPETQETQYF
J: TRBJ2-7; size: -; V: TRBV11-2; D: -; CDR3: CASSSAAGPTFGQYF
J: TRBJ2-1; size: -; V: TRBV6-5; D: -; CDR3: CATGRVSRNEQFF
J: TRBJ2-2; size: -; V: TRBV9; D: -; CDR3: CASSVATVAGELFF
J: TRBJ2-2; size: -; V: TRBV27; D: TRBD2; CDR3: CASGRLAGATGELFF
J: TRBJ2-1; size: -; V: TRBV7-3; D: -; CDR3: CASSLGPAVSYNEQFF
J: TRBJ2-7; size: -; V: TRBV28; D: -; CDR3: CASSLSARGQYF
J: TRBJ2-7; size: -; V: TRBV7-9; D: TRBD2; CDR3: CASSFRTSGSSYEQYF